This T cell receptor (beta chain) was recorded in a study of T cells expressing NK-cell markers. Turning to the study itself: Sorted CD3+CD56+NKG2C+, CD3+CD56+NKG2C- and CD3+CD56-NKG2C+ T cells supplied TCR beta repertoires.

The CDR3 runs 14 residues. As for this clonotype: Its antigen is still unknown.

The study's findings and limits: HCMV specificity of expanded NKG2C+ T cell clones remained unclear.

In generating TCR beta cDNA, 5'RACE template switching with UMIs was used. TCRdb reanalyzed the 5' RACE reads and collapses them to one entry per CDR3 protein, without DNA. This sample's table has some 440,000 distinct CDR3 sequences. Sequenced sample: blood T cells: a sorted CD56 or NKG2C T cell subset, CD4+ or CD8+ T cells, or bulk PBMC T cells (not recorded which). The TCR sequence derives from a woman between 50 and 59 years old in good health. The chain combines TRBV12-3 or TRBV12-4 with TRBJ2-1; the D call of TRBD2 rests on TCRdb alone, since no DNA is present to check it. The CDR3 is CASSLVQLANEQFF.